This TCR beta chain was sequenced during a study of cytomegalovirus exposure and HLA in healthy donors listed by TCRdb under 2017. Regarding the complete study: According to an earlier analysis of 587 of the donors, 150 million to 200 million T cells yielded some 120 million unique TCR beta sequences and around 280 Gb of sequence data. Roughly 300 gigabases of sequencing data and 70 million to 95 million unique TCR sequences made up an early release that covered 500 to 650 HLA-typed donors. Of the roughly 400 genotyped donors, about 80% fell in the genetic ancestry cluster associated with self-reported Caucasian donors. The study was designed to test whether signatures of past pathogen exposure could be identified by cataloging public T cell receptors. The T cell repertoires of under 750 subjects were profiled by immunosequencing and related to cytomegalovirus serostatus. Besides the first cohort of under 700 subjects, a separate validation cohort made up of over 95 different subjects was used. To predict cytomegalovirus infection status, the study combined high-throughput TCR immunosequencing, statistical association of individual TCRs with disease status, and machine learning. To study patterns of TCR occurrence, a later analysis re-analyzed previously published TCR beta repertoires from just over 650 donors and added high-resolution HLA genotyping. Rather than using new phenotypic data, the later analysis identified candidate immune exposures from TCR beta sequences and from how often those sequences occurred across donors. In an earlier analysis of 587 of the donors, high-throughput TCR beta sequencing was used to judge whether each TCR beta V gene segment behaved as functional or pseudogenic. Donor age, sex, ethnicity and CMV serostatus were compiled alongside the repertoire data. In a later genetic analysis, genome-wide SNP genotypes for about three fifths of the roughly 670 donors were used, and that subset was treated as a discovery cohort. All discovery cohort repertoires had been generated using a single sequencing platform. Both class I and class II loci were covered by HLA typing, at four-digit resolution. The number of typed donors differed by locus: about 620-630 for A, B, C, DRB1 and DQB1; some 540 for DQA1; 606 for DPA1; and some 450 for DPB1. Roughly 5 DR-DQ haplotypes were handled as single units for association and clustering, since linkage in the cohort was strong. On average, 235,054 unique TCR beta nucleotide sequences were sequenced per donor among a few hundred genotyped donors of the cohort, with roughly 18% of those sequences being non-productive. Study-wide conclusions, independent of this receptor: In the study, around 150 TCR beta chains were listed as associated with cytomegalovirus. Most TCR sequences were observed very rarely across donors, whereas some public TCRs were present in many individuals. Presence/absence analyses assumed roughly uniform sequencing depth across donors, an assumption that may not hold. Assigning TCR associations to individual alleles was difficult when HLA alleles, especially DR and DQ, strongly co-occurred. Because counts were too low, roughly 18 rarely observed V segments, including chromosome 9 orphons, were left out of the earlier analysis of approximately 580 of the donors. In an earlier analysis of approximately 590 of the donors, most TCR beta V segments were observed in productive rearrangements about 87% or about 30% of the time, broadly matching IMGT annotations. Some IMGT-functional V segments, including TRBV6-2 and TRBV6-3, could not be told apart with the 87-base-pair reads, so those segments were excluded. In vitro tests confirmed that three of the cytomegalovirus-associated TCR beta chains recognize cytomegalovirus antigens. For the cohort, immune exposure information was limited to CMV serostatus. This cohort had only TCR beta chains sequenced, and the lack of alpha or paired-chain data limited which features could be detected. The authors suggested that the approach could potentially be generalized to other disease states and immunological phenotypes. A later analysis found that TCR association rates varied across HLA loci, with DRB1 alleles showing the most associated TCRs and HLA-C alleles the fewest. A cluster of highly shared sequence variants was judged likely to represent a technical artifact of the sequencing pipeline. A later genetic analysis associated a missense DCLRE1C variant with V-gene and J-gene trimming of TCR beta chains, and an independent cohort replicated the association. Linkage disequilibrium might explain the correlated functional status among segregating V segments, but an unknown experimental factor could not be ruled out. In a later analysis, several top co-occurrence clusters were reported to appear linked to parvovirus B19, influenza, CMV and Epstein-Barr virus. A further reported finding was that TCR beta sequences accurately predicted the HLA-A and HLA-B alleles for most subjects in the first cohort. At a false discovery rate of 0.05, a later analysis linked 15,000 to 20,000 TCR beta sequences to specific HLA alleles. In both the original and validation cohorts, the classifier was reported to diagnose cytomegalovirus status with high specificity and sensitivity. A later analysis found that HLA-associated TCR beta chains were more clonally expanded and had lower generation probabilities than equally common non-associated chains. A later analysis found that most CMV-associated TCR beta chains appeared HLA-restricted, with HLA associations seemingly driven largely by CMV exposure. HLA typing was unavailable for some donors at each locus, so association tests used only the typed subset. Compared with the approximately 600-donor mean, donors in an Asian-associated ancestry cluster had fewer N-insertions in productive TCRs, according to a later genetic analysis.

CDR1 and CDR2 are drawn from the germline V gene: MDHEN, SYDVKM. V is pared back by 6 bases and J by 2 bases, with 6 bases lying between the germline termini. The CDR3 numbers 12 residues from cysteine through phenylalanine. Only the CDR3 region is kept as DNA, spanning 36 bases read in frame from base 1. As for this clone: The specificity of this receptor is unknown.

The library was prepared using the immunoSEQ multiplex PCR assay. A mixture of 60 forward primers for TCR Vbeta segments and 13 reverse primers for TCR Jbeta segments was used in the multiplex PCR. The CDR3 region of rearranged TCR beta genes was amplified from genomic DNA by a multiplex PCR assay. Amplified TCR beta libraries were sequenced as 87-base-pair reads on the Illumina HiSeq System. Per the authors' processing: A later analysis counted tens of millions of unique TCR beta chains across the 700 or so repertoires, and approximately 11 million of these chains were shared by at least two donors. A nearest-neighbor algorithm error-corrected the raw reads and collapsed the reads into unique sequences, merging closely related sequences to remove PCR and sequencing errors. V, D and J gene segments were assigned by aligning CDR3 sequences to IMGT reference sequences. For a sequence to be retained, a match of at least six nucleotides was required to both a V gene segment and a J gene segment. Rearrangements were classified as productive when the CDR3 lacked stop codons and remained in frame with V and J, and all other rearrangements were classified as non-productive. CDR3 was defined according to IMGT convention as the region running from the second conserved V-encoded cysteine to the conserved J-encoded phenylalanine. The earlier analysis of approximately 500 of the donors excluded sequences that lacked an unambiguous match to a single V gene segment. In an earlier analysis of about 590 of the donors, a V segment was called functional when productive rearrangements were above 56.7%, and segregating when the standard deviation between donors exceeded 5%. A statistical classification framework was built for diagnosing cytomegalovirus status from the catalog of TCR beta chain sequences. A later analysis assigned V and J genes by comparing TCR nucleotide sequences with IMGT/GENE-DB human TR gene sequences. In a later analysis, CDR3 sequences and most-parsimonious VDJ recombination scenarios were assigned using the TCRdist pipeline. In a later analysis, each TCR beta chain was defined by its CDR3 amino acid sequence together with its V-gene family, and reads lacking a unique V-gene family were excluded. In a later analysis, approximately 590 highly shared, low-generation-probability nucleotide sequences were removed to address suspected cross-contamination and a sequencing artifact. In a later analysis, a clonal expansion index was calculated for each public chain from normalized within-repertoire ranks of inferred template counts. A later analysis computed generation probabilities with a VDJ recombination model fitted to out-of-frame rearrangements, and checked the results against IGoR. In a later analysis, TCR-TCR, TCR-HLA and TCR-CMV co-occurrence was scored with hypergeometric tests, and a repertoire-size bias correction was applied to TCR pairs. False discovery rates were estimated in a later analysis by permuting HLA or CMV assignments 20 times. In a later analysis, co-occurring TCRs were grouped using DBSCAN, with TCRdist sequence similarity added in when clustering inside HLA-allele-positive subsets. Co-occurrence clustering excluded repertoires with fewer than 30,000 or more than 120,000 public chains, plus five with anomalous nucleotide sharing. Drawn from immuneACCESS, this table holds only the in-frame rearrangements with V and J called that TCRdb kept. Clones are partly lost; checked studies trace under half to an unresolved V gene and leave the rest unexplained. V and J calls and clone size are those listed in that table; D and trimming were worked out from the DNA. The table for this sample shows roughly 70,000 clones. The ten largest clones add up to 7.5% of the sample.

The cohort was made up of under 800 healthy bone marrow donors. All cohort members were sampled while nominally healthy, although unrecorded immune exposures were likely present. The donor was CMV seropositive and belonged to the group of 270 or so seropositive cohort members. Each donor provided a peripheral blood sample, and peripheral blood mononuclear cells were used for TCR beta sequencing. The Qiagen DNeasy Blood Extraction Kit was used to extract genomic DNA from the blood cell samples. What was sequenced was PBMCs. This TCR derives from a female donor in good health and CMV-seropositive. The rearranged segments are TRBV28 and TRBJ2-3; the D gene is unclear. The CDR3 region: CASRRSTDTQYF. The DNA sequence is TGTGCCAGCAGGCGCTCCACAGATACGCAGTATTTT.